This T cell receptor beta chain was profiled in a study of cytomegalovirus exposure and HLA in healthy donors. This PCR relied on a set of 60 Vbeta primers and 13 Jbeta primers. The assay was immunoSEQ multiplex PCR, and TCRdb's table has in-frame clones only and misses some. The sample has under 150,000 clones; over 75% are singletons. The specimen sequenced was PBMCs. This receptor was obtained from a woman in her 30s in good health and CMV-seronegative.

CDR3 bases: TGCAGCGCTAGGACAGGGGATTTTGGGAACACTGAAGCTTTCTTT. Its translation: CSARTGDFGNTEAFF. The chain has TRBV29-1 and TRBJ1-1; 9 nucleotides align to TRBD1. V lost 7 bases to trimming and J lost 1 base; unmatched junction nucleotides: 10. Germline V gene lookup returns CDR1 SQVTM and CDR2 ANQGSEA. The CDR3 extends over 15 amino acids.